This T cell receptor (beta chain) was obtained from a study of graft-versus-host responses after intestinal transplantation. TCRdb's table, derived via immunoSEQ multiplex PCR, lists solely in-frame clones and lacks some. The sample has about 130,000 clones, 80% to 95% seen once; the top ten hold about 0.18%. Findings of the study overall: Early HvG declines after transplant were associated with peak circulating GvH clone levels.

For this clone: Its antigen is still unknown.

Germline CDR1 MDHEN, CDR2 SYDVKM. V shed 6 bases and J 4 bases; nucleotides not matched to a gene: 10. This CDR3 has 16 residues. Sequences were derived from unstimulated CD4+ T cells sorted from spleen or lymph node cells, sampled before intestinal transplant. The clonotype comes from a human donor who received an intestinal transplant. The J gene is TRBJ2-5, the V gene TRBV28; 11 nucleotides match TRBD2. CDR3 loop: CASRSPGSGRVETQYF. For the CDR3, the DNA is TGTGCCAGCAGATCCCCGGGTAGCGGGAGGGTAGAGACCCAGTACTTC.